The present TCR beta chain was sequenced within a study of blood T cells in healthy people across ages (dated by TCRdb to between 2014 and 2016). A note on the overall study: Template switching captured roughly one uniquely barcoded TCR beta cDNA molecule per two T cells in model experiments. Two additional independent replicas of 1 million unique cDNA reads from the same blood draw were analyzed for two donors (one aged 18 to 29 and one aged 80 or older). To avoid experimental bias, donors of different ages were randomly spread across the sequencing lanes. The donors were split into four age groups: young (average 16 years), middle-aged (about 40), aged (more than 60) and long-lived (under 90). The study measured age-related changes in TCR beta repertoire diversity using deep sequencing normalized with unique cDNA molecular identifiers. On the study overall, not on this receptor specifically: The percentage of naive T cells measured by flow cytometry correlated strongly with observed TCR beta diversity. Estimates of total diversity based on one million sequenced T cells were regarded as lower bounds and as underestimates. As age increased, observed TCR beta diversity per million T cells dropped in a roughly linear way, and a significant reduction was already evident by age around 41. Donor CMV infection status was unknown, potentially confounding age-related changes in expanded clonotypes. The long-lived group showed more naive CD4+ T cells, fewer expanded clones and increased TCR diversity than the aged group, suggesting age selection. Since profiling was done on bulk unsorted PBMCs, naive and antigen-experienced compartments could not be conclusively compared.

In this sample, this clonotype turned up once. Its antigen is unknown. Per-nucleotide qualities are absent, and no much larger clonotype sits a single base away. Evidence from a single read is weak. Donors were 40 or so systemically healthy Caucasian individuals from Russia aged 6 to 90 years. Each donor gave ten milliliters of peripheral blood, collected into EDTA-treated Vacutainer tubes. Ficoll-Paque density-gradient centrifugation was used to isolate PBMCs, with at least 6 million per sample. Trizol reagent was used to extract total RNA from PBMCs, with at least 5.5 micrograms per sample. Naive CD45RAhigh/CD27high T cell percentages were measured by flow cytometry on a PBMC aliquot from every donor. The germline V end is reduced by 3 bases and the J end by 5 bases; junction bases left unmatched: 14. Based on the germline V gene, the CDR1 and CDR2 sequences are SGHTA and FQGNSA. The CDR3 contains 17 residues, cysteine and phenylalanine counted. The CDR3 DNA has 51 bases and is translated from base 1.

The library was made by 5' RACE. The run used an Illumina HiSeq 2500. A second PCR of about 7 to 12 cycles was run with a J-beta primer mix and a sample-barcoded 5' primer. A unique molecular identifier was introduced onto each TCR beta cDNA molecule by a template-switch 5' adaptor carrying 12 random nucleotides. Each sample yielded at least 2.5 million CDR3-containing paired-end reads. First-strand cDNA was synthesized from all RNA with the Mint cDNA synthesis kit, primed by a TRBC-specific oligonucleotide. After uracil-DNA glycosylase treatment, a first 18-cycle PCR used universal primers M1SS and BC2_uni_R on all cDNA. The study's own analysis went as follows. Normalization of each sample was performed by random selection of 1 million high-quality reads, each carrying a distinct molecular identifier. Reads sharing molecular identifiers were discarded rather than binned into consensus sequences. MiTCR, run with a Q25 quality threshold and the strictest error-elimination algorithm, handled CDR3 identification, clonotype clustering and error correction. Lower-bound total TCR beta diversity was estimated with a nonparametric unseen species model using Euler transformation. TCRdb reprocessed the public reads (quality trimming at Q25 with fastp, clone calling with MiXCR) and kept in-frame beta chains. Rows with a matching CDR3 protein are joined into one entry that keeps the most common DNA and genes. For this entry, the V and J calls and clone size follow TCRdb and not the study's own pipeline. The sample includes under 800,000 distinct CDR3 sequences, with about 42% observed a single time. The top ten clonotypes cover 20% to 25% of the sample.

The rearrangement joined TRBV7-2 to TRBJ2-5; TRBD2 fits 8 bases in the junction. This TCR came from a woman aged 55-70 years in good health. The sample taken for sequencing was blood. The nucleotides read TGTGCCAGCAGCTTGTCCGGAGATACTAGCGGATGGGAGACCCAGTACTTC. Its protein product is CASSLSGDTSGWETQYF.